The entry below gives a single T cell receptor (beta chain) sequence along with its context. What this receptor recognizes is not known. The input lacks base qualities; no much larger clone sits a single base away. This record belongs to a study of cytomegalovirus exposure and HLA in healthy donors (dated by TCRdb to 2016 to 2017). Describing the broader study: An earlier analysis of approximately 640 of the donors reported roughly 300 Gb of sequence data and 117 million unique TCR beta sequences from some 180 million T cells. Among 300 to 450 genotyped donors of the cohort, an average of roughly 240,000 unique TCR beta nucleotide sequences were sequenced per donor, roughly a sixth of them non-productive. Both class I and class II loci were covered by HLA typing, at four-digit resolution. Among the roughly 400 genotyped donors, around 81% belonged to the genetic ancestry cluster associated with self-reported Caucasian donors. Besides the first cohort of roughly 660 subjects, a separate validation cohort made up of roughly 120 different subjects was used. Because of strong linkage in the cohort, five DR-DQ haplotypes were treated as single units for association and clustering. All discovery cohort repertoires had been generated on a single sequencing platform. An early release covering some 640 HLA-typed donors comprised roughly 300 gigabases of sequencing data and around 86 million unique TCR sequences. A later genetic analysis used genome-wide SNP genotypes for about three fifths of the 666 donors, treating that subset as a discovery cohort. Rather than drawing on any new phenotypic data, the later analysis identified candidate immune exposures from TCR beta sequences and the way those sequences occurred across donors. An earlier analysis of approximately 640 of the donors applied high-throughput TCR beta sequencing to assess whether each TCR beta V gene segment acted as functional or pseudogenic. The aim of the study was to test whether cataloging public T cell receptors could identify signatures of past pathogen exposure. Typing coverage varied by locus: roughly 620-640 donors for A, B, C, DRB1 and DQB1; more than 500 for DQA1; more than 600 for DPA1; approximately 490 for DPB1. Donor age, sex, ethnicity and CMV serostatus were collected together with the repertoire data. To predict cytomegalovirus infection status, the study combined high-throughput TCR immunosequencing, statistical association of individual TCRs with disease status, and machine learning. In a later analysis, previously published TCR beta repertoires from more than 500 donors were re-analyzed and high-resolution HLA genotyping was added so that TCR occurrence patterns could be studied. The study used immunosequencing to profile the T cell repertoires of 670 or so subjects and linked those repertoires to cytomegalovirus serostatus.

V is reduced by 1 base and J by 4 bases, leaving a spacing of 11 bases between them. The CDR3 sequence holds 14 residues, the cysteine and phenylalanine included. The only DNA kept is the CDR3, 42 bases in frame from the first base. CDR1 and CDR2, per the germline V gene (reference sequence), are SEHNR and FQNEAQ. Libraries were made using the immunoSEQ multiplex PCR assay. For the multiplex PCR, a mixture combining 60 forward primers for TCR Vbeta segments and 13 reverse primers for TCR Jbeta segments was used. Amplification of the CDR3 region of rearranged TCR beta genes was performed with a multiplex PCR assay on genomic DNA. On the Illumina HiSeq System, the amplified TCR beta libraries were sequenced as 87-base-pair reads. The original methods were these. A later analysis counted approximately 84 million unique TCR beta chains across the 550 to 750 repertoires, and 9.5 million to 11 million of these chains were shared by at least two donors. Raw reads were error-corrected and collapsed into unique sequences by a nearest-neighbor algorithm in which closely related sequences were merged to remove PCR and sequencing errors. Alignment of CDR3 sequences to IMGT reference sequences was used to assign V, D and J gene segments. Each retained sequence needed at least a six-nucleotide match to both a V gene segment and a J gene segment. A rearrangement was called productive if the CDR3 had no stop codons and remained in frame with V and J, and every other rearrangement was called non-productive. CDR3 was defined by IMGT convention, running from the second conserved V-encoded cysteine to the conserved J-encoded phenylalanine. The earlier analysis of roughly 590 of the donors excluded any sequence lacking an unambiguous match to a single V gene segment. An earlier analysis of 500 to 700 of the donors classified V segments as functional when productive rearrangements were above 56.7% and as segregating when the standard deviation between donors was above 5%. A statistical classification framework was developed to diagnose cytomegalovirus status using the catalog of TCR beta chain sequences. In a later analysis, TCR nucleotide sequences were compared against IMGT/GENE-DB human TR gene sequences so that V and J genes could be assigned. A later analysis assigned CDR3 sequences and most-parsimonious VDJ recombination scenarios with the TCRdist pipeline. In a later analysis, every TCR beta chain was defined by the combination of its CDR3 amino acid sequence and its V-gene family, and reads without a unique V-gene family were dropped. As a way to deal with suspected cross-contamination and a sequencing artifact, a later analysis dropped 500 to 700 nucleotide sequences that were highly shared and had low generation probability. In a later analysis, a clonal expansion index for each public chain was calculated from normalized within-repertoire ranks of inferred template counts. In a later analysis, generation probabilities were computed using a VDJ recombination model fitted to out-of-frame rearrangements, and the results were checked against IGoR. Hypergeometric tests were used in a later analysis to score TCR-TCR, TCR-HLA and TCR-CMV co-occurrence, with a repertoire-size bias correction applied to the TCR pairs. To estimate false discovery rates, a later analysis permuted the HLA or CMV assignments 20 times. A later analysis grouped co-occurring TCRs with DBSCAN, adding TCRdist sequence similarity when clustering within HLA-allele-positive subsets. Repertoires with fewer than 30,000 or more than 120,000 public chains, plus five repertoires with anomalous nucleotide sharing, were excluded from co-occurrence clustering. TCRdb took this table from immuneACCESS and kept in-frame rearrangements with V and J called. Such tables lack part of the clones; where checked against another copy, unresolved V genes explain under half of the gap, and the rest is unexplained. From that table come the V and J calls and clone size; the DNA was used to work out D and trimming. Present in this sample are 100,000 or so clones, roughly an eighth of which were seen just once. The top ten constitute about 16% of the sample.

Broader findings and caveats from the paper: The cohort was sequenced for TCR beta chains only, and without alpha or paired-chain data the features that could be detected were limited. Several of the top co-occurrence clusters appeared to be linked to parvovirus B19, influenza, CMV and Epstein-Barr virus, according to a later analysis. Because some donors lacked HLA typing at each locus, the association tests relied only on the typed subset. Assigning TCR associations to individual alleles was difficult when HLA alleles, especially DR and DQ, strongly co-occurred. A further reported finding was that TCR beta sequences accurately predicted the HLA-A and HLA-B alleles for most subjects in the first cohort. Compared with equally common non-associated chains, HLA-associated TCR beta chains in a later analysis were more clonally expanded and had lower generation probabilities. A group of highly shared sequence variants was considered likely to be a technical artifact of the sequencing pipeline. Linkage disequilibrium might explain the correlated functional status among segregating V segments, but an unknown experimental factor could not be excluded. According to a later analysis, most CMV-associated TCR beta chains appeared to be HLA-restricted, and the HLA associations seemed to be driven largely by CMV exposure. Broadly in line with IMGT annotations, most TCR beta V segments showed up in productive rearrangements about 87% or about 30% of the time in an earlier analysis of approximately 640 of the donors. The earlier analysis of around 600 of the donors excluded some 16 rarely observed V segments, including chromosome 9 orphons, because counts were too low. Cytomegalovirus status was reported to be diagnosed by the classifier with high specificity and sensitivity in both the original and validation cohorts. In a later analysis, over 15,000 TCR beta sequences were associated with specific HLA alleles at a false discovery rate of 0.05. Immune exposure information for the cohort was limited to CMV serostatus. According to a later analysis, TCR association rates differed among HLA loci, with DRB1 alleles showing the most associated TCRs and HLA-C alleles showing the fewest. The presence/absence analyses assumed that sequencing depth was roughly uniform across donors, and that assumption may not be true. In a later genetic analysis, fewer N-insertions in productive TCRs were reported among donors in an Asian-associated ancestry cluster than the approximately 670-donor mean. Some IMGT-functional V segments, including TRBV6-2 and TRBV6-3, could not be told apart with the 87-base-pair reads, so those segments were excluded. In vitro tests confirmed that three of the cytomegalovirus-associated TCR beta chains recognize cytomegalovirus antigens. A total of about 180 TCR beta chains were listed by the study as associated with cytomegalovirus. A later genetic analysis associated a missense DCLRE1C variant with V-gene and J-gene trimming of TCR beta chains, and an independent cohort replicated the association. Most TCR sequences were observed very rarely across donors, whereas some public TCRs were present in many individuals. The authors suggested that the approach could potentially be generalized to other disease states and immunological phenotypes.

The cohort comprised 550 to 700 healthy bone marrow donors. Cohort members were all nominally healthy when sampled, although unrecorded immune exposures were likely present. The donor was CMV seropositive and was included in the group of some 290 seropositive cohort members. A peripheral blood sample was provided by each donor, and peripheral blood mononuclear cells were used for TCR beta sequencing. Genomic DNA was extracted from the blood cell samples with the Qiagen DNeasy Blood Extraction Kit. Source material: PBMCs. The TCR originated in a man aged 35-49 years in good health and CMV-seropositive. The V and J genes are TRBV7-9 and TRBJ2-7; tentative D gene TRBD1, with 6 bases matching. The CDR3 loop reads CASSLGGTSYEQYF. The nucleotide sequence is given as TGTGCCAGCAGCTTAGGAGGGACATCGTACGAGCAGTACTTC.